This TCR beta chain was recorded in a study of blood T cell repertoires in COVID-19. In the study overall: Sources were T cells, B-cell-depleted T cells, or PBMCs; the material itself was cDNA or gDNA.

The method was immunoSEQ multiplex PCR; TCRdb's version includes in-frame clones alone and lacks a portion of them. Of tens of thousands of clones in the sample, about nine tenths were seen once. Sequenced material: peripheral blood. This TCR derives from a male donor with acute or convalescent COVID-19.

CDR3 amino acids: CASSEGSLVGELFF. The CDR3 DNA follows: TGCGCCAGCTCGGAGGGGTCCCTGGTGGGGGAGCTGTTTTTT. This sequence joins TRBV5-1 and TRBJ2-2, with a tentative D call TRBD2 (6 bases). V lost 7 bases to trimming and J lost 8 bases, with 18 bases between them. Germline values: CDR1 SGHRS, CDR2 YFSETQ. The CDR3 has 14 residues.